One and the same sample provided the 22 T cell receptor beta chains below, sequenced in a study of siplizumab effects on memory and regulatory T cells. Produced via immunoSEQ multiplex PCR; TCRdb's table is partial and in-frame only. The table has around 82,000 clones, 93% seen once. Source material: CD8+ T cells sorted from blood. The origin of the receptors is a human donor in good health.

CDR3 sequence (DNA): TGTGCCAGCAGCGTGGGGCCAGGGGGGAACACTGAAGCTTTCTTT. Translation: CASSVGPGGNTEAFF. J is TRBJ1-1 and V is TRBV9; 7 bases align to TRBD1. With 2 bases clipped from V and 1 base from J, the junction kept 5 bases outside the gene matches. Looked up from germline, CDR1 is SGDLS and CDR2 is YYNGEE. There are 15 residues in the CDR3.

The chain has TRBV28 and TRBJ1-2; D might be TRBD1 (5 bases). CDR1 MDHEN and CDR2 SYDVKM come from the germline V gene. The CDR3 is 15 residues long. Trimming left V 2 bases short and J 3 bases short, with 13 bases between. In DNA, the CDR3 is TGTGCCAGCAGTTTAGGTGGCCCGGGGGACTATGGCTACACCTTC. Residues: CASSLGGPGDYGYTF.

The chain is built from TRBV6-1 and TRBJ1-5, with D possibly being TRBD1 (6 bases). The CDR3 runs to 18 residues. Per germline, CDR1 MNHNS and CDR2 SASEGT. V was cut by 2 bases and J by 0 bases, with 17 bases left in between. CDR3 coding DNA: TGTGCCAGCAGTGAATTTCTTGACAGGACCCTTAGCAATCAGCCCCAGCATTTT. Translating it yields CASSEFLDRTLSNQPQHF.

The chain links TRBV4-1 to TRBJ2-5, with 7 bases that match TRBD2. The CDR3 loop spans 16 amino acids. The J segment lost 5 bases and the V segment lost 1 base, leaving 10 bases of the junction unmatched. Germline CDR1 and CDR2: MGHRA and YSYEKL. The CDR3 loop is CASSQVSGGGYETQYF. The CDR3 DNA reads as TGCGCCAGCAGCCAAGTCTCTGGGGGGGGGTATGAGACCCAGTACTTC.

CDR3 residues: CASSHGTGGGYGYGYTF. The CDR3 region has the DNA TGTGCCAGCAGCCACGGGACAGGGGGAGGTTATGGCTATGGCTACACCTTC. The chain couples TRBV7-3 to TRBJ1-2, with 11 bases that match TRBD1. The junction had 12 bases not matched to a gene; V was cut back by 5 bases and J by 4 bases. Germline V gene sequence: CDR1 SGHTA, CDR2 FQGTGA. The CDR3 is 17 residues long.

V and J are TRBV11-2 and TRBJ2-1, with 9 nucleotides matching TRBD2. J lost 6 bases, V lost 4 bases, and 7 bases had no gene match. This CDR3 is built from 15 residues. Germline CDR1 is SGHAT and CDR2 is FQNNGV. The CDR3 region is CASSSLAGGLNEQFF. As DNA, the CDR3 is TGTGCCAGCAGCTCTCTGGCGGGGGGGCTCAATGAGCAGTTCTTC.

This sequence joins TRBV19 and TRBJ1-5; the match to TRBD1 covers 8 bases. With 3 bases clipped from V and 3 bases from J, the junction kept 7 bases outside the gene matches. In germline, CDR1 is LNHDA, CDR2 SQIVND (reference sequence). The CDR3 is made up of 16 amino acids. DNA for the CDR3: TGTGCCAGTAGTATGGAACCGGGACAGGTCAATCAGCCCCAGCATTTT. This codes for CASSMEPGQVNQPQHF.

CDR3 in amino acids: CASSVEGLADNEQFF. CDR3 nucleotides: TGTGCCAGCAGCGTAGAGGGACTAGCGGACAATGAGCAGTTCTTC. This sequence joins TRBV9 and TRBJ2-1; 11 bases map to TRBD2. Trimming at V came to 0 bases and at J to 5 bases, leaving 1 base not matched to a gene. The CDR3 sequence is 15 residues long. Germline CDR1 SGDLS, CDR2 YYNGEE.

This chain links TRBV28 with TRBJ1-2; D not certain. The CDR3 runs 13 residues. V was pared by 8 bases and J by 4 bases, with 14 bases between. The germline V gene has CDR1 MDHEN and CDR2 SYDVKM. The CDR3 is CASRGRLSYGYTF. CDR3 nucleotides: TGTGCCAGCCGCGGCCGGCTTTCCTATGGCTACACCTTC.

The chain has TRBV4-3 and TRBJ2-7; 11 positions match TRBD2. CDR1 and CDR2 from the germline V gene are LGHNA and YSLEER. The J segment lost 7 bases and the V segment lost 0 bases, leaving 11 bases of the junction unmatched. This CDR3 is 17 amino acids long. The CDR3 DNA reads TGCGCCAGCAGCCAAGAGGGACCTAGCGGGGGGCCGGGGGAGCAGTACTTC. It specifies CASSQEGPSGGPGEQYF.

The V and J genes are TRBV12-1 and TRBJ1-1. TRBV12-1 is flagged as a pseudogene. The CDR3 runs to 12 residues. The CDR3 spells CASGGRNTEAFF. In DNA, the CDR3 is TGTGCCAGCGGGGGGCGCAACACTGAAGCTTTCTTT.

The chain employs TRBV27 and TRBJ2-7; D is undetermined. The V and J ends lost 6 bases and 1 base respectively, with 16 bases between them. Looked up from germline, CDR1 is MNHEY and CDR2 is SMNVEV (reference sequence). The CDR3 has 15 amino acids. This CDR3 reads CASRADLPFSYEQYF. The CDR3 coding sequence is TGTGCCAGCAGAGCTGACCTCCCTTTTTCCTACGAGCAGTACTTC.

J is TRBJ2-7 and V is TRBV7-8; D unclear. CDR1 and CDR2 from the germline V gene are SGHVS and FQNEAQ. Between the trimmed V and J ends, which lost 0 bases and 3 bases, there was a span of 6 bases. The CDR3 is 13 amino acids. CDR3 in DNA: TGTGCCAGCAGCTTAGCGGGCGGCTACGAGCAGTACTTC. This sequence encodes CASSLAGGYEQYF.

This sequence joins TRBV4-2 and TRBJ2-5, with D unresolved. TRBJ2-7 matches the DNA end more closely, so the J call is doubtful. CDR1 LGHNA and CDR2 YNFKEQ come from the germline V gene. The CDR3 is 11 residues long. This CDR3 reads CASSQGNEQYF. In nucleotides, the CDR3 is TGTGCCAGCAGCCAGGGGAACGAGCAGTACTTC.

This clone was observed once. The rearrangement uses TRBV13 and TRBJ2-7; 8 bases are shared with TRBD1. The germline gives CDR1 PRHDT, CDR2 FYEKMQ (reference sequence). The CDR3 has 15 residues. Unmatched junction bases numbered 8, after V lost 2 bases and J lost 5 bases. The DNA for the CDR3 is TGTGCCAGCAGCTTAAATCTAATGGGACAGGACGAGCAGTACTTC. This encodes CASSLNLMGQDEQYF.

This chain uses TRBV27 with TRBJ2-7; 8 bases are shared with TRBD2. Germline CDR1 is MNHEY and CDR2 is SMNVEV (reference sequence). CDR3 size: 14 residues. V trimming: 7 bases; J trimming: 2 bases; junction bases outside the gene matches: 7. The CDR3 coding sequence is TGTGCCAGCAACTACGGGGGGGATCCCTACGAGCAGTACTTC. Amino acids: CASNYGGDPYEQYF.

The CDR3 bases are TGTGCCAGCAGTTTAGGGGTGAACACTGAAGCTTTCTTT. It is translated as CASSLGVNTEAFF. The chain employs TRBV28 and TRBJ1-1; D is unclear. Deletions cut 2 bases from V and 0 bases from J, with 4 bases between. This CDR3 region has 13 residues. CDR1 MDHEN and CDR2 SYDVKM come from the germline V gene.

The chain carries TRBV6-5 and TRBJ2-1, with TRBD2 matching over 7 bases. This CDR3 has 14 amino acids. Germline V lookup: CDR1 MNHEY, CDR2 SVGAGI. The ends lost 0 bases at V and 10 bases at J; junction bases unmatched: 6. The CDR3 loop reads CASSYSGGGDEQFF. The CDR3 DNA is TGTGCCAGCAGTTACTCGGGGGGAGGGGACGAGCAGTTCTTC.

The chain is built from TRBV4-3 and TRBJ1-2, with D perhaps TRBD1 (6 bases). Trimming removed 0 bases from V and 4 bases from J, with 9 bases in between. The CDR3 is 14 residues long. CDR1 is LGHNA, CDR2 YSLEER, per germline. This CDR3 is CASSQDRTAYGYTF. The CDR3 bases are TGCGCCAGCAGCCAAGATAGGACAGCCTATGGCTACACCTTC.

The V gene is TRBV28, the J gene TRBJ1-1, with a tentative D call TRBD1 (5 bases). Germline V gives CDR1 MDHEN, CDR2 SYDVKM. The CDR3 spans 14 residues. V lost 11 bases and J lost 1, with 17 bases in between. As DNA, the CDR3 is TGTGCCGGGAGGGAGGGGCACCAGAACACTGAAGCTTTCTTT. Protein sequence: CAGREGHQNTEAFF.

The CDR3 DNA reads TGTGCCACCGCACTAACCCCAAGTCCGGTCTACGAGCAGTACTTC. The encoded protein is CATALTPSPVYEQYF. J is TRBJ2-7 and V is TRBV6-4, with unresolved D. The CDR3 is made up of 15 amino acids. Germline CDR1 MRHNA, CDR2 SNTAGT. V lost 10 bases, J lost 3 bases, and 22 bases lay in between.

In its sample, this clone was seen once. The V gene is TRBV4-3, the J gene TRBJ2-5; 12 positions match TRBD2. The J call may be faulty, since TRBJ2-7 better matches the DNA end. Per the germline V gene, CDR1 is LGHNA and CDR2 is YSLEER. The CDR3 totals 15 residues. The CDR3 spells CASSQGTSGAYEQYF. The CDR3 DNA follows: TGCGCCAGCAGCCAAGGGACTAGCGGGGCCTACGAGCAGTACTTC.